Listed here are 10 T cell receptor beta chains from one sample, sequenced in a study of cytomegalovirus exposure and HLA in healthy donors. Method: immunoSEQ multiplex PCR; TCRdb's copy keeps in-frame clones and lacks some. This repertoire shows under 150,000 clones, roughly 90% found once; its top ten account for approximately 0.7%. The sample was PBMCs. Receptors originate from a young man in good health and CMV-seronegative.

J is TRBJ2-5 and V is TRBV7-9; possibly TRBD1 for D (5 bases). V was trimmed by 5 bases and J by 4 bases, leaving 14 bases between them. This CDR3 comprises 14 residues. Germline V gene sequence: CDR1 SEHNR, CDR2 FQNEAQ (reference sequence). CDR3: CASSPRAAGETQYF. CDR3 coding DNA: TGTGCCAGCAGCCCCAGGGCGGCTGGAGAGACCCAGTACTTC.

The J gene is TRBJ2-1, the V gene TRBV2, with 13 bases fitting TRBD2. This CDR3 is 17 amino acids long. Germline V gene lookup returns CDR1 SNHLY and CDR2 FYNNEI. V lost 8 bases and J lost 4; bases outside the gene matches: 11. The CDR3 sequence is CASHTPGLAGEYNEQFF. DNA of the CDR3: TGTGCCAGCCATACTCCCGGACTAGCGGGAGAGTACAATGAGCAGTTCTTC.

This rearrangement joins TRBV9 to TRBJ2-3; the D gene is possibly TRBD1 (6 bases). The CDR3 length is 12 residues. Germline assignment: CDR1 SGDLS and CDR2 YYNGEE. V dropped 7 bases and J dropped 4 bases, with 10 bases sitting between them. Here the CDR3 reads CASATGPDTQYF. The CDR3 bases are TGTGCCAGCGCAACAGGGCCAGATACGCAGTATTTT. The complete variable domain, with remaining parts taken from reference TRBV9 and TRBJ2-3, reads DSGVTQTPKHLITATGQRVTLRCSPRSGDLSVYWYQQSLDQGLQFLIQYYNGEERAKGNILERFSAQQFPDLHSELNLSSLELGDSALYFCASATGPDTQYFGPGTRLTVL.

This chain links TRBV7-8 with TRBJ1-1; 11 nucleotides line up with TRBD1. The CDR3 spans 13 residues. CDR1 is SGHVS and CDR2 is FQNEAQ in the germline V gene. J lost 5 bases, V lost 4 bases, and 0 bases had no gene match. The CDR3 region has the DNA TGTGCCAGCAGCTGGGACAGGGGGACTGAAGCTTTCTTT. Encoded protein: CASSWDRGTEAFF.

This clone has a single count. The rearrangement joins TRBV7-8 to TRBJ2-3; TRBD2 is a possible D gene (6 bases). The CDR3 loop spans 14 amino acids. Trimming pared 5 bases from V and 6 bases from J, leaving 15 bases between. The V gene's germline CDR1 is SGHVS and CDR2 FQNEAQ. As DNA, the CDR3 is TGTGCCAGCAGCCCGTGGGAGGAGGGCGATACGCAGTATTTT. It is translated as CASSPWEEGDTQYF.

CDR3 sequence: CASSVLGSPLHF. The DNA of the CDR3 is TGTGCCAGCAGCGTCTTGGGCTCCCCCCTCCACTTT. The V call is TRBV9, the J call TRBJ1-6; D remains unclear. CDR1 is SGDLS, CDR2 YYNGEE, per germline. The ends were cut back, 2 bases at V and 13 bases at J, with 10 bases in the middle. This CDR3 is 12 amino acids long.

The chain employs TRBV5-1 and TRBJ1-1; D ambiguous. CDR1 and CDR2 (germline): SGHRS, YFSETQ. V lost 1 base, J lost 0 bases, and 7 bases lay in between. CDR3 length: 14 residues. The CDR3 nucleotides read TGCGCCAGCAGCTTGTCGTCAGTGAACACTGAAGCTTTCTTT. This gives the protein CASSLSSVNTEAFF.

The gene calls are TRBV11-3 and TRBJ2-7, with 14 bases fitting TRBD2. CDR1 SGHNT and CDR2 YENEEA come from the germline V gene. V trimming: 8 bases; J trimming: 5 bases; junction bases outside the gene matches: 11. This CDR3 has 16 amino acids. CDR3 coding DNA: TGTGCCAGCGCACCCTTGGGACTAGCGGGAGAGAACGAGCAGTACGTC. It encodes CASAPLGLAGENEQYV.

A few counts support this clone. The chain uses TRBV10-3 and TRBJ2-7; maybe TRBD1 (6 bases). Germline-derived CDR1 and CDR2 are ENHRY and SYGVKD. Trimming stripped 3 bases from V and 0 bases from J, with 9 bases between. CDR3 length: 14 amino acids. The CDR3 reads CAISDQGPSYEQYF. The DNA of the CDR3 is TGTGCCATCAGTGATCAGGGGCCCTCCTACGAGCAGTACTTC.

The chain joins TRBV30 to TRBJ2-5; D might be TRBD1 (5 bases). This CDR3 is built from 13 residues. Germline V lookup: CDR1 GTSNPN, CDR2 SVGIG (reference sequence). Trimming removed 2 bases at V and 4 bases at J, with 11 bases between. CDR3 DNA: TGTGCCTGGAGTCAGCAGGGTGGAGAGACCCAGTACTTC. Protein product: CAWSQQGGETQYF.